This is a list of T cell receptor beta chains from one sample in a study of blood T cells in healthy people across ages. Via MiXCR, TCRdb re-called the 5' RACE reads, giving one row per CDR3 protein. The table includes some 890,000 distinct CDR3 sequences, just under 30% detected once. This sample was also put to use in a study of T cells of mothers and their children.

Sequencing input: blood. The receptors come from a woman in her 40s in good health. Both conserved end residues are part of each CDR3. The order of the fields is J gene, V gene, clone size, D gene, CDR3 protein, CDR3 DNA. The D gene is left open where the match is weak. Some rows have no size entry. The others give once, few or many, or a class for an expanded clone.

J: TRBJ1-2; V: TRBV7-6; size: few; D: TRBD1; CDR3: CASSLVQQGGGYGYTF; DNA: TGTGCCAGCAGCTTAGTCCAACAGGGGGGCGGCTATGGCTACACCTTC
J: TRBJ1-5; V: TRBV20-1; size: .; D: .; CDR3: CSAPKGGSNQPQHF; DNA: TGCAGTGCCCCCAAAGGGGGAAGCAATCAGCCCCAGCATTTT
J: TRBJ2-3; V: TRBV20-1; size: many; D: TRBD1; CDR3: CSATRQGWRTDTQYF; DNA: TGCAGTGCAACCCGACAGGGGTGGCGCACAGATACGCAGTATTTT
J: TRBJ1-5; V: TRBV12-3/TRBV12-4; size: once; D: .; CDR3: CASSLDPRVGSNQPQHF; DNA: TGTGCCAGCAGTCTAGACCCCAGGGTAGGGAGCAATCAGCCCCAGCATTTT
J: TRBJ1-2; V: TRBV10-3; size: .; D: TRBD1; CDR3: CAIREGDRGSVDTF; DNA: TGTGCCATCAGGGAGGGGGACAGGGGATCCGTTGACACCTTC
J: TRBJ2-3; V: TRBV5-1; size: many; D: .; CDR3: CASSLEGRNTDTQYF; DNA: TGCGCCAGCAGCTTGGAAGGGAGAAACACAGATACGCAGTATTTT
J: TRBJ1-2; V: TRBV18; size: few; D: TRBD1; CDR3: CASSPPSDRGYGYTF; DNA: TGTGCCAGCTCACCTCCCTCGGACAGGGGCTATGGCTACACCTTC
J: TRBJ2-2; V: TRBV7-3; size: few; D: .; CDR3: CASSADRWMGTGELFF; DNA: TGTGCCAGCAGCGCCGACAGGTGGATGGGAACCGGGGAGCTGTTTTTT
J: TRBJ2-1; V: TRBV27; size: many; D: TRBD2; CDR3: CASTPSGGGEQFF; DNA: TGTGCCAGCACCCCCAGCGGGGGCGGAGAGCAGTTCTTC
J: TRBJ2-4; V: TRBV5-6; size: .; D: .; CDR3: CASSQTGSGVDIQYF; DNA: TGTGCCAGCAGCCAAACAGGGTCCGGGGTAGACATTCAGTACTTC
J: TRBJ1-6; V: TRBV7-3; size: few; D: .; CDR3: CASSLAGPSSPLHF; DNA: TGTGCCAGCAGCTTGGCCGGGCCAAGTTCACCCCTCCACTTT
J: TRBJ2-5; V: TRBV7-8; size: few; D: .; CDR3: CASSLQTAQETQYF; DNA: TGTGCCAGCAGCTTACAGACAGCCCAAGAGACCCAGTACTTC
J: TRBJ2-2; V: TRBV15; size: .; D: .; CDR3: CATSSPGGRRTGELFF; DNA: TGTGCCACCAGCAGTCCCGGGGGGCGACGGACCGGGGAGCTGTTTTTT
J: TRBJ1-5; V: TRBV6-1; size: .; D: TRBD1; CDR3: CASSGGTGGIPPQPQHF; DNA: TGTGCCAGCAGTGGAGGGACAGGGGGCATTCCCCCCCAGCCCCAGCATTTT
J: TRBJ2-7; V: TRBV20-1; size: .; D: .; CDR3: CSARDIASYGQYF; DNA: TGCAGTGCGAGAGATATCGCGAGCTACGGGCAGTACTTC
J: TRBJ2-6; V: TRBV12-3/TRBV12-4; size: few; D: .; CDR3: CASSRDGSGANVLTF; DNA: TGTGCCAGCAGCAGGGACGGCTCTGGGGCCAACGTCCTGACTTTC
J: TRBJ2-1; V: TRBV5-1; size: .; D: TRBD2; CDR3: CASSSFSGNAKNEQFF; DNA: TGCGCCAGCAGCTCCTTTAGCGGGAACGCGAAGAATGAGCAGTTCTTC
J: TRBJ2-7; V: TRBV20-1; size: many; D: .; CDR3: CSARRQGVTYEQYF; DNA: TGCAGTGCTAGACGGCAGGGCGTAACCTACGAGCAGTACTTC
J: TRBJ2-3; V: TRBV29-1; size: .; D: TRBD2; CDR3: CSVEDGLAEPLPSSDTQYF; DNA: TGCAGCGTTGAAGATGGACTAGCGGAACCTCTTCCCTCGTCAGATACGCAGTATTTT
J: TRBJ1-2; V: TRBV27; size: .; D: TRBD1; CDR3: CASSFDRGRSGYTF; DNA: TGTGCCAGCAGTTTTGACAGGGGACGGTCAGGCTACACCTTC
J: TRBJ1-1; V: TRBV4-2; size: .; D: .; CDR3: CASSQDWQGNTEAFF; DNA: TGTGCCAGCAGCCAAGATTGGCAGGGGAACACTGAAGCTTTCTTT
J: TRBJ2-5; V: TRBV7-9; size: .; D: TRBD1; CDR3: CASSAPGQGLTQYF; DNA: TGTGCCAGCAGCGCGCCGGGACAGGGGTTGACCCAGTACTTC
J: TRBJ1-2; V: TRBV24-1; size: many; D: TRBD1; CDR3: CATSPRQGSYGYTF; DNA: TGTGCCACCAGTCCAAGACAGGGGAGCTATGGCTACACCTTC
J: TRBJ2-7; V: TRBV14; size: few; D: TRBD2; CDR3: CASSRLAGVSYEQYF; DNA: TGTGCCAGCAGTCGACTAGCGGGGGTAAGCTACGAGCAGTACTTC
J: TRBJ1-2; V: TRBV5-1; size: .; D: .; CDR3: CASSLGGESYGYTF; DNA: TGCGCCAGCAGCTTGGGGGGCGAGAGCTATGGCTACACCTTC
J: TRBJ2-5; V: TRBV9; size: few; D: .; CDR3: CASSVVGAPQETQYF; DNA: TGTGCCAGCAGCGTAGTTGGAGCCCCCCAAGAGACCCAGTACTTC
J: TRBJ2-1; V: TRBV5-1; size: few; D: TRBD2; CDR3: CAGRWSSGGASGNEQFF; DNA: TGCGCCGGCAGATGGTCTAGCGGGGGGGCGTCGGGGAATGAGCAGTTCTTC
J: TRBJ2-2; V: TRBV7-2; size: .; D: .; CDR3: CASSIDGNTGELFF; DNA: TGTGCCAGCAGCATAGACGGAAACACCGGGGAGCTGTTTTTT
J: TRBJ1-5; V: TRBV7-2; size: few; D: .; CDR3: CASSFSRVGGENQPQHF; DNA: TGTGCCAGCAGCTTCTCTCGGGTAGGGGGTGAGAATCAGCCCCAGCATTTT
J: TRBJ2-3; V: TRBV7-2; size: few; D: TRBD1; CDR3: CASSFAGQGAANTQYF; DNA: TGTGCCAGCAGCTTCGCCGGACAGGGGGCTGCTAATACGCAGTATTTT
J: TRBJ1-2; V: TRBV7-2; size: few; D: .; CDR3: CASSLPAHPYTF; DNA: TGTGCCAGCAGCTTACCTGCACATCCTTACACCTTC
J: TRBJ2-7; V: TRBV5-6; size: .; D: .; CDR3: CASSFGSGLLYEQYF; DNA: TGTGCCAGCAGCTTTGGGTCGGGACTTCTCTACGAGCAGTACTTC
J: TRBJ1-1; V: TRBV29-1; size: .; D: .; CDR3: CSVDTGTSTEAFF; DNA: TGCAGCGTCGACACAGGAACGAGCACAGAAGCTTTCTTT
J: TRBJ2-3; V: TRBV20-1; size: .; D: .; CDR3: CSAKTRIGDTQYF; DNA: TGCAGTGCTAAGACTAGGATAGGTGATACGCAGTATTTT
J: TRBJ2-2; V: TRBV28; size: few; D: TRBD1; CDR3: CASSLYGTGRTGELFF; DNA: TGTGCCAGCAGTTTATATGGGACAGGGAGGACCGGGGAGCTGTTTTTT
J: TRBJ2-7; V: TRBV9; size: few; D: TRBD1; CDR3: CASSGPGQGFYEQYF; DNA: TGTGCCAGCAGCGGACCGGGACAGGGTTTTTACGAGCAGTACTTC
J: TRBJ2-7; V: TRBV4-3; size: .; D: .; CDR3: CASSQITGYEQYF; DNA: TGCGCCAGCAGCCAGATCACAGGTTACGAGCAGTACTTC
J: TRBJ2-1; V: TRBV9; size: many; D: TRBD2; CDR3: CASSVEGTGGLNEQFF; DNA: TGTGCCAGCAGCGTAGAAGGGACGGGGGGTCTAAATGAGCAGTTCTTC
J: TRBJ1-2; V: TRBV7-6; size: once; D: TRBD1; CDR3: CASSLGPGTGVNCGYTF; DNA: TGTGCCAGCAGCTTAGGTCCCGGGACAGGGGTTAACTGTGGCTACACCTTC
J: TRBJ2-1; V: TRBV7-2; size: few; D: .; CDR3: CASSLTRSDEQFF; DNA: TGTGCCAGCAGCTTGACTAGATCGGATGAGCAGTTCTTC
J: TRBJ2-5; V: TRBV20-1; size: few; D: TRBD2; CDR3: CSASRTTSGGVYNEQYF; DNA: TGCAGTGCTAGCCGGACGACTAGCGGGGGGGTTTACAATGAGCAGTACTTC
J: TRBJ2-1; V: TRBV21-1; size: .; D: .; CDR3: CASSKLRPGGTYNEQFF; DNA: TGTGCCAGCAGCAAGTTACGGCCGGGGGGGACCTACAATGAGCAGTTCTTC
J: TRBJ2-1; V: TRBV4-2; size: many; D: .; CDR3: CASSPGVSSYNEQFF; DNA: TGTGCCAGCAGCCCCGGGGTGAGCTCCTACAATGAGCAGTTCTTC
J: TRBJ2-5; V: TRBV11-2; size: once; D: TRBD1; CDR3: CASSLYLDRDSQETQYF; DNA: TGTGCCAGCAGCTTATACCTGGACAGGGACTCACAAGAGACCCAGTACTTC
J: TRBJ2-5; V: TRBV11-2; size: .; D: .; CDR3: CASSLGTGPSQEQYF; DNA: TGTGCCAGCAGCTTAGGCACAGGGCCCTCCCAGGAGCAGTACTTC
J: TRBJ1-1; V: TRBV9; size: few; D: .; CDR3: CASSGVGTEAFF; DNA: TGTGCCAGCTCCGGAGTAGGCACTGAAGCTTTCTTT
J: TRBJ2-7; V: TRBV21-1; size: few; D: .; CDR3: CASSKGGVAGSYEQYF; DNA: TGTGCCAGCAGCAAAGGCGGGGTAGCGGGGTCCTACGAGCAGTACTTC